These 21 T cell receptor beta chains originate from one sample sequenced in a study of blood T cells in healthy people across ages. The authors ran a second PCR of about 7 to 12 cycles using a sample-barcoded 5' primer and a J-beta primer mix. TCRdb independently ran MiXCR on the 5' RACE reads; one entry per CDR3 protein. In the table there are around 1.5 million distinct CDR3 sequences, almost 35% of which are singletons. Material for sequencing was blood. The origin of the receptors is a woman aged 25 to 39 in good health.

Only a few counts were recorded for this clonotype. The chain is built from TRBV30 and TRBJ2-7; tentative D call: TRBD2 (7 bases). Trimming left V 0 bases short and J 2 bases short, with 8 bases between. The CDR3 extends over 13 amino acids. CDR1 and CDR2 from the germline V gene are GTSNPN and SVGIG (reference sequence). CDR3 residues: CAWSVRGPYEQYF. Here the CDR3 DNA reads TGTGCCTGGAGTGTGCGGGGGCCCTACGAGCAGTACTTC.

V and J are TRBV5-1 and TRBJ2-7; D gene unclear. V was clipped by 6 bases and J by 2 bases, with 15 bases between them. Germline-derived CDR1 and CDR2 are SGHRS and YFSETQ. This CDR3 is built from 14 residues. Here the CDR3 reads CASTIRLQTYEQYF. In nucleotides, the CDR3 is TGCGCCAGCACCATTAGATTGCAAACCTACGAGCAGTACTTC.

Concerning this clonotype itself: A much bigger clone sits one base away, suggesting this may be a read error. V is TRBV4-1 and J is TRBJ2-1, with 8 bases identical to TRBD2. The last part of the DNA fits TRBJ2-7 better; the J call may be wrong. CDR1 and CDR2 from the germline V gene are MGHRA and YSYEKL. The CDR3 has 15 residues. The CDR3 loop reads CASSQHSGKYNEQYF. The CDR3, as DNA: TGCGCCAGCAGCCAACATAGCGGGAAATACAATGAGCAGTACTTC.

This clonotype was recorded a few times. The rearrangement joins TRBV20-1 to TRBJ2-7, with 8 bases lining up with TRBD2. The V and J ends lost 6 bases and 0 bases, in that order; junction bases with no gene match: 7. Germline V gene sequence: CDR1 DFQATT, CDR2 SNEGSKA (reference sequence). The CDR3 runs 14 residues. This CDR3 is CSAAWAGGSYEQYF. The CDR3 DNA follows: TGCAGTGCCGCTTGGGCGGGGGGCTCCTACGAGCAGTACTTC.

In its sample, this clonotype was seen a few times. The chain has TRBV5-1 and TRBJ1-4; D unclear. V was pared by 2 bases and J by 0 bases, with 8 bases between. The germline gives CDR1 SGHRS, CDR2 YFSETQ. The CDR3 has 15 amino acids. The CDR3: CASSFTDATNEKLFF. For the CDR3, the DNA is TGCGCCAGCAGCTTCACAGACGCAACTAATGAAAAACTGTTTTTT.

This clonotype occurred many times. Written as DNA, the CDR3 is TGCGCCAGCAGCCAAACCGCCCAAGAGACCCAGTACTTC. It translates to CASSQTAQETQYF. The chain joins TRBV4-1 to TRBJ2-5; D ambiguous. V gave up 2 bases and J gave up 1 base, with 5 bases separating them. Germline V gene data show CDR1 as MGHRA and CDR2 as YSYEKL. This CDR3 comprises 13 residues.

In its sample, this clonotype was seen a few times. This chain links TRBV20-1 with TRBJ2-7; 10 bases align to TRBD2. J lost 0 bases, V lost 2 bases, and 4 bases had no gene match. The CDR3 has 15 residues. Germline V lookup: CDR1 DFQATT, CDR2 SNEGSKA (reference sequence). DNA for the CDR3: TGCAGTGCTAGATCTACTAGCGGGATCTCCTACGAGCAGTACTTC. Residues: CSARSTSGISYEQYF.

The chain uses TRBV20-1 and TRBJ2-7; 10 nucleotides line up with TRBD2. The CDR3 consists of 15 residues. Germline CDR1 is DFQATT and CDR2 is SNEGSKA (reference sequence). V trimming: 0 bases; J trimming: 5 bases; junction bases outside the gene matches: 7. The CDR3 is CSARDLAGGAHEQYF. Written as DNA, the CDR3 is TGCAGTGCTAGAGATTTAGCGGGAGGAGCCCACGAGCAGTACTTC.

This clonotype turned up a few times. The chain carries TRBV27 and TRBJ1-2; a weak D match, TRBD1 (5 bases). Germline assignment: CDR1 MNHEY and CDR2 SMNVEV (reference sequence). V gave up 2 bases and J gave up 4 bases, with 14 bases separating them. CDR3 length: 15 amino acids. The CDR3 bases are TGTGCCAGCAGTTTAGCCCGGACAAATATCTATGGCTACACCTTC. Amino acid sequence: CASSLARTNIYGYTF.

A few counts support this clonotype. The chain recombines TRBV27 with TRBJ1-1; D perhaps matches TRBD1 (5 bases). The germline CDR1 and CDR2 sequences are MNHEY and SMNVEV (reference sequence). The CDR3 is 14 residues long. Between the trimmed V and J ends, which lost 8 bases and 3 bases, there was a span of 16 bases. DNA for the CDR3: TGTGCCAGCTCGGAGGAGACGGGGCACACTGAAGCTTTCTTT. The encoded protein is CASSEETGHTEAFF.

In its sample, this clonotype was seen a few times. The chain combines TRBV15 with TRBJ1-2; D is ambiguous. The CDR3 spans 11 residues. Per the germline V gene, CDR1 is LNHNV and CDR2 is YYDKDF (reference sequence). V lost 0 bases to trimming and J lost 8 bases, with 4 bases between them. The CDR3 reads CATSREGGYTF. The CDR3 region has the DNA TGTGCCACCAGCAGAGAGGGAGGCTACACCTTC.

This chain links TRBV3-1 with TRBJ2-7, with a possible D match to TRBD1 (5 bases). Germline loops: CDR1 LGHDT, CDR2 YNNKEL (reference sequence). CDR3 length: 13 amino acids. Trimming shortened V by 7 bases and J by 12 bases, and 22 bases separated the two germline ends. The CDR3 DNA reads TGTGCCAGCAACCAGGGCGCCGCAGAGACCCTGTACTTC. Protein product: CASNQGAAETLYF.

The chain is built from TRBV6-1 and TRBJ1-1, with a weak D call TRBD1 (5 bases). Trimming removed 7 bases at V and 1 base at J, with 10 bases between. Looked up from germline, CDR1 is MNHNS and CDR2 is SASEGT. CDR3 length: 13 residues. As DNA, the CDR3 is TGTGCCAGCACTGCGGGGACGAACACTGAAGCTTTCTTT. This codes for CASTAGTNTEAFF.

The rearrangement joins TRBV20-1 to TRBJ2-1; D is uncertain. CDR3 length: 14 amino acids. Germline V gene lookup returns CDR1 DFQATT and CDR2 SNEGSKA (reference sequence). V dropped 6 bases and J dropped 0 bases, with 12 bases sitting between them. CDR3 nucleotide sequence: TGCAGTGCAACATTCAGAAGCTCCTACAATGAGCAGTTCTTC. This translates into CSATFRSSYNEQFF.

A single count supports this clonotype. The V gene is TRBV6-5, the J gene TRBJ2-3, with 8 bases matching TRBD1. Germline CDR1 is MNHEY and CDR2 is SVGAGI. There are 14 residues in the CDR3. V shed 8 bases, J shed 2 bases, and the junction held 6 bases outside the gene matches. CDR3 DNA sequence: TGTGCCAGCGGACGGGACAGGATCACAGATACGCAGTATTTT. This codes for CASGRDRITDTQYF.

This clonotype has a handful of counts. The J gene is TRBJ2-1, the V gene TRBV15, with D unclear. Looked up from germline, CDR1 is LNHNV and CDR2 is YYDKDF (reference sequence). V gave up 3 bases and J gave up 4 bases, with 7 bases separating them. There are 13 residues in the CDR3. CDR3 bases: TGTGCCACCAGCAGTCATGGTTACAATGAGCAGTTCTTC. Protein product: CATSSHGYNEQFF.

With respect to this clonotype: An end of the junction differs from the germline gene, which may be a read error. The chain couples TRBV7-7 to TRBJ2-7, with TRBD1 matching 7 bases. Germline lookup yields CDR1 SSHAT and CDR2 FNYEAQ (reference sequence). The CDR3 extends over 13 amino acids. The DNA of the CDR3 is TGTGCTAGCAGCCCCCTGCCAGGGGGCGAGCAGTACTTC. It specifies CASSPLPGGEQYF.

This clonotype was detected only a few times. V usage is TRBV28 and J usage is TRBJ2-7; a weak D match, TRBD2 (5 bases). Per germline, CDR1 MDHEN and CDR2 SYDVKM. Trimming pared 5 bases from V and 2 bases from J, leaving 10 bases between. The CDR3 extends over 13 amino acids. The CDR3 nucleotides are TGTGCCAGCAGTACAGCGGTCGCCTACGAGCAGTACTTC. The encoded protein is CASSTAVAYEQYF.

Concerning this clonotype: A much larger clone differs by one base, so this may be a read error. The genes are TRBV25-1 and TRBJ2-7; TRBD2 might be the D (6 bases). Per the germline V gene, CDR1 is MGHDK and CDR2 is SYGVNS. V lost 7 bases and J lost 5, with 24 bases in between. This CDR3 region has 16 residues. CDR3 DNA: TGTGCCAGCATGGCAAATATATGGGACTGGGACCACGAGCAGTACTTC. Translation: CASMANIWDWDHEQYF.

The table lists this clonotype with many counts. This chain joins TRBV7-2 and TRBJ2-5; TRBD1 matches 12 bases. This CDR3 region has 16 residues. V lost 2 bases and J lost 5; bases outside the gene matches: 6. CDR1 is SGHTA and CDR2 is FQGNSA in the germline V gene. CDR3 coding DNA: TGTGCCAGCAGCTTACATGGGACAGGGGGCGCGGAGACCCAGTACTTC. This encodes CASSLHGTGGAETQYF.

V is TRBV3-1 and J is TRBJ2-5; D is perhaps TRBD1 or TRBD2 (6 bases each). Trimming cost V 3 bases and J 5 bases, with 16 bases left between them. CDR1 is LGHDT, CDR2 YNNKEL, per germline (reference sequence). This CDR3 comprises 15 residues. The CDR3 sequence is CASSQRGRTFETQYF. DNA of the CDR3: TGTGCCAGCAGCCAGAGGGGGAGGACTTTTGAGACCCAGTACTTC.